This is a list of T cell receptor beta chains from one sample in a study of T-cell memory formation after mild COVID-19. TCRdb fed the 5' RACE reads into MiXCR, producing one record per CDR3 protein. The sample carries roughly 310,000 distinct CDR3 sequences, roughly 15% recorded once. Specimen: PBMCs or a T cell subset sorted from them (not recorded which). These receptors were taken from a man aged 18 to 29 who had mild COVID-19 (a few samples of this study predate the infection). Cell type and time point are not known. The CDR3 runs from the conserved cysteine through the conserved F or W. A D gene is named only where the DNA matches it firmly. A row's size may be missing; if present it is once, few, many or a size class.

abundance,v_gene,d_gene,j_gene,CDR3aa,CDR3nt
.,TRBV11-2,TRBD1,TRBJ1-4,CASSLTGTGGHTNEKLFF,TGTGCCAGCAGCTTGACCGGGACAGGGGGCCATACTAATGAAAAACTGTTTTTT
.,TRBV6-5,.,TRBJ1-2,CASSPGYGSAANYGYTF,TGTGCCAGCTCCCCAGGGTACGGGAGCGCGGCTAACTATGGCTACACCTTC
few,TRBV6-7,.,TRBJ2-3,CATSWADTQYF,TGTGCCACGTCGTGGGCGGATACGCAGTATTTT
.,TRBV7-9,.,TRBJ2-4,CASSLEPTRWRNIQYF,TGTGCCAGCAGCTTAGAGCCGACAAGATGGAGAAACATTCAGTACTTC
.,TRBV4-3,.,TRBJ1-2,CASSQTRRIYGYTF,TGCGCCAGCAGCCAGACGAGACGGATCTATGGCTACACCTTC
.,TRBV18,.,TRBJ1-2,CASSPGQGNSNYGYTF,TGTGCCAGCTCACCCGGGCAGGGCAATTCTAACTATGGCTACACCTTC
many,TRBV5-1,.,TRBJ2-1,CASSLGDLHNEQFF,TGCGCCAGCAGCTTGGGGGACCTCCACAATGAGCAGTTCTTC
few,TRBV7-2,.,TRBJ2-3,CASSLVFRDTQYF,TGTGCCAGCAGCTTAGTATTCAGAGATACGCAGTATTTT
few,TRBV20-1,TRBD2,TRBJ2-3,CSAPGGGGTDTQYF,TGCAGTGCTCCGGGGGGAGGGGGCACAGATACGCAGTATTTT
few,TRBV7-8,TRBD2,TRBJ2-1,CASSFISGGEDESSYNEQFF,TGTGCCAGCAGCTTCATAAGCGGGGGCGAGGATGAGAGCTCCTACAATGAGCAGTTCTTC
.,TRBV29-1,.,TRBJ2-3,CSVRQPSTDTQYF,TGCAGCGTCCGCCAGCCTAGCACAGATACGCAGTATTTT
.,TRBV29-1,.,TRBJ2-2,CSDPGRSTGELFF,TGCAGTGACCCGGGACGGAGCACCGGGGAGCTGTTTTTT
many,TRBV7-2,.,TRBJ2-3,CASSQGGHLSTDTQYF,TGTGCCAGCAGTCAAGGTGGCCACCTGAGCACAGATACGCAGTATTTT
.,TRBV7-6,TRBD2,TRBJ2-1,CASSLSISGGPYNEQFF,TGTGCCAGCAGCTTAAGTATTAGCGGGGGGCCTTACAATGAGCAGTTCTTC
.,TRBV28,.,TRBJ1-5,CASIGFWTLGRQPQHF,TGTGCCAGCATCGGTTTCTGGACCTTGGGTAGGCAGCCCCAGCATTTT
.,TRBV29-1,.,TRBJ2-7,CSVTTGFHEQYF,TGCAGCGTGACTACAGGGTTCCACGAGCAGTACTTC
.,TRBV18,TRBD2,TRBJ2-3,CANPRERGGLSDTQYF,TGTGCCAACCCAAGAGAGCGGGGGGGCCTTTCCGATACGCAGTATTTT
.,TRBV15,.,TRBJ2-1,CATSRAEGEQFF,TGTGCCACCAGCAGAGCCGAGGGTGAGCAGTTCTTC
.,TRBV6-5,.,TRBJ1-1,CASRPGTQNTEAFF,TGTGCCAGCAGGCCCGGGACTCAGAACACTGAAGCTTTCTTT
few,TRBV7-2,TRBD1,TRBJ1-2,CASSHNPGQGAGGYTF,TGTGCCAGCAGCCACAACCCAGGACAGGGGGCAGGAGGCTACACCTTC
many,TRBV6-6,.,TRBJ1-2,CASSSHRDLRRDYGYTF,TGTGCCAGCAGTTCCCACCGGGACCTCAGAAGGGACTATGGCTACACCTTC
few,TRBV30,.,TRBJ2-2,CAWRLGAYDTGELFF,TGTGCCTGGAGACTGGGGGCTTACGACACCGGGGAGCTGTTTTTT
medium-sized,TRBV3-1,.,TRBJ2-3,CASNSRGSTDTQYF,TGTGCCAGCAACTCACGGGGCAGCACAGATACGCAGTATTTT
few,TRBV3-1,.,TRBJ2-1,CASSQDRVGARRFF,TGTGCCAGCAGCCAAGATCGTGTGGGGGCGCGACGGTTCTTC
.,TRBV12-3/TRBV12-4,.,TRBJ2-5,CASSFRDRGPSRETQYF,TGTGCCAGCAGTTTCAGGGACCGCGGGCCCAGTAGGGAGACCCAGTACTTC
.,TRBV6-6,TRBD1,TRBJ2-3,CASSNWGQGPPLLYF,TGTGCCAGCAGTAACTGGGGACAGGGACCCCCGCTCCTGTATTTT
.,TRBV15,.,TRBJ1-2,CATSYSQGNYGYTF,TGTGCCACCAGCTACTCACAGGGTAACTATGGCTACACCTTC
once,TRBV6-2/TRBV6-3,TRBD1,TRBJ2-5,CATTYRGLETQYF,TGTGCCACCACCTACAGGGGGTTGGAGACCCAGTACTTC
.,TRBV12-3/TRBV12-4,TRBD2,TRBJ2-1,CASTGGFYNEQFF,TGTGCCAGTACGGGGGGTTTCTACAATGAGCAGTTCTTC
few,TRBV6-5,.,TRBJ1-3,CASRGVDGNTIYF,TGTGCCAGCCGCGGAGTGGATGGAAACACCATATATTTT
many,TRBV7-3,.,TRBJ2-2,CASNDKAGELFF,TGTGCCAGCAACGATAAAGCGGGGGAGCTGTTTTTT
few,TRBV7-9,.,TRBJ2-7,CASSWDGGPYEQYF,TGTGCCAGCAGCTGGGATGGCGGACCCTACGAGCAGTACTTC
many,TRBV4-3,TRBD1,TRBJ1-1,CASSPGDRADTEAFF,TGCGCCAGCAGCCCAGGGGACAGGGCCGACACTGAAGCTTTCTTT